These 27 T cell receptor beta chains were all obtained from the same sample, sequenced in a study of blood T cell repertoires in COVID-19. This table comes from immunoSEQ multiplex PCR, and its TCRdb copy is limited to in-frame clones, with some not included. The data hold 150,000 to 180,000 clones, with about 85% observed a single time. The sample taken for sequencing was peripheral blood. The receptors originated from a man aged 60 to 69 with COVID-19, enrolled during active disease.

DNA for the CDR3: TGTGCCAGCAGCTCGGGGGGGGGCCAAGGGACCTACGAGCAGTACTTC. It codes for CASSSGGGQGTYEQYF. The chain couples TRBV11-3 to TRBJ2-7, with 8 nucleotides matching TRBD2. Germline CDR1 and CDR2: SGHNT and YENEEA. The CDR3 is 16 amino acids. J lost 2 bases, V lost 4 bases, and 10 bases had no gene match.

This chain links TRBV14 with TRBJ2-2, with 9 bases matching TRBD1. From germline, CDR1 is SGHDN and CDR2 FVKESK. This CDR3 region has 14 residues. J gave up 8 bases and V 4 bases, and 5 bases lay outside the gene matches. As DNA, the CDR3 is TGTGCCAGCAGCCGCGGGACAGGGAAAGGGGAGCTGTTTTTT. Its translation is CASSRGTGKGELFF.

Concerning this clone: This sample includes further DNA sequences coding for the same CDR3. The rearrangement links TRBV7-2 to TRBJ1-2, with 7 nucleotides matching TRBD1. From germline, CDR1 is SGHTA and CDR2 FQGNSA. The J segment lost 8 bases and the V segment lost 5 bases, leaving 8 bases of the junction unmatched. The CDR3 has 13 residues. The CDR3 sequence: CASSPQGVDGYTF. CDR3 DNA: TGTGCCAGCAGCCCGCAGGGGGTCGACGGCTACACCTTC.

In DNA, the CDR3 is TGCGCCAGCAGCCAAGAGCGGATCTACAATGAGCAGTTCTTC. It encodes CASSQERIYNEQFF. The rearrangement links TRBV4-3 to TRBJ2-1; D remains ambiguous. The CDR3 covers 14 residues. Trimming stripped 0 bases from V and 3 bases from J, with 6 bases between. Germline CDR1 LGHNA, CDR2 YSLEER.

This chain joins TRBV28 and TRBJ1-5; D is undetermined. The length of the CDR3 is 16 residues. V lost 5 bases and J lost 4, with 18 bases in between. The germline gives CDR1 MDHEN, CDR2 SYDVKM. The CDR3 region has the DNA TGTGCCAGCAGTATTCTCGCCTTGCAGGAAAATCAGCCCCAGCATTTT. Translation gives CASSILALQENQPQHF.

The chain recombines TRBV10-3 with TRBJ1-1; 8 bases match TRBD1. Germline assignment: CDR1 ENHRY and CDR2 SYGVKD. The length of the CDR3 is 17 residues. Trimming at V came to 6 bases and at J to 4 bases, leaving 16 bases not matched to a gene. CDR3 loop: CAIRAGTGVIGGTEAFF. The CDR3 nucleotides are TGTGCCATCAGGGCCGGGACAGGCGTAATCGGGGGCACTGAAGCTTTCTTT.

The chain is built from TRBV28 and TRBJ2-2; perhaps TRBD2 as D (6 bases). CDR1 is MDHEN, CDR2 SYDVKM, per germline. There are 15 residues in the CDR3. V lost 10 bases to trimming and J lost 0 bases, with 15 bases between them. The CDR3 sequence is CAIAPGGTNTGELFF. For the CDR3, the DNA is TGTGCCATCGCCCCCGGGGGTACGAACACCGGGGAGCTGTTTTTT. Based on the CDR3 plus reference TRBV28 and TRBJ2-2, the full variable domain is DVKVTQSSRYLVKRTGEKVFLECVQDMDHENMFWYRQDPGLGLRLIYFSYDVKMKEKGDIPEGYSVSREKKERFSLILESASTNQTSMYLCAIAPGGTNTGELFFGEGSRLTVL.

This clone was picked up one time. The chain recombines TRBV3-1 (or the pseudogene TRBV3-2) with TRBJ2-1; 9 nucleotides align to TRBD2. Germline loops: CDR1 LGHDT, CDR2 YNNKEL (reference sequence). The V and J ends lost 1 base and 4 bases, in that order; junction bases with no gene match: 5. CDR3 length equals 16 residues. As DNA, the CDR3 is TGTGCCAGCAGCCAAGCGGCTAGCGGGGCATACAATGAGCAGTTCTTC. Its protein product is CASSQAASGAYNEQFF.

This sequence joins TRBV5-1 and TRBJ1-3, with 7 bases fitting TRBD1. V dropped 1 base and J dropped 2; count of bases not matched to a gene: 3. CDR1 and CDR2 (germline): SGHRS, YFSETQ. The CDR3 consists of 15 residues. CDR3 residues: CASSLSGGAGNTIYF. The CDR3, as DNA: TGCGCCAGCAGCTTGTCAGGGGGTGCTGGAAACACCATATATTTT.

This sequence joins TRBV27 and TRBJ1-2; 7 bases map to TRBD1. CDR3 length: 14 amino acids. J was trimmed by 8 bases and V by 6 bases; bases with no gene match: 12. The V gene's germline CDR1 is MNHEY and CDR2 SMNVEV (reference sequence). In DNA form, the CDR3 reads TGTGCCAGCAGACAGGGGCCCCGGGTGGGAGGCTACACCTTC. Translated: CASRQGPRVGGYTF.

The chain carries TRBV6-1 and TRBJ1-2; D is perhaps TRBD1 (6 bases). The CDR3 is made up of 13 amino acids. Germline V gene data show CDR1 as MNHNS and CDR2 as SASEGT. V dropped 3 bases and J dropped 5 bases, with 10 bases sitting between them. In DNA form, the CDR3 reads TGTGCCAGCAGTGACAGGGGACATTATGGCTACACCTTC. Its protein is CASSDRGHYGYTF.

The rearrangement uses TRBV7-2 and TRBJ1-2, with 9 bases identical to TRBD1. The V segment lost 4 bases and the J segment 2 bases; nucleotides outside the gene matches: 8. There are 16 residues in the CDR3. Germline V gene sequence: CDR1 SGHTA, CDR2 FQGNSA. CDR3 DNA: TGTGCCAGCAGCTCCCGGGGACAGGGAGGAAACTATGGCTACACCTTC. It is translated as CASSSRGQGGNYGYTF.

The rearrangement joins TRBV5-4 to TRBJ1-5; D is perhaps TRBD1 (6 bases). The germline gives CDR1 SGHNT, CDR2 YYREEE (reference sequence). V lost 5 bases to trimming and J lost 0 bases, with 15 bases between them. The CDR3 covers 16 residues. The CDR3 protein is CASSLGHTISNQPQHF. The CDR3 DNA follows: TGTGCCAGCAGTCTGGGACACACGATTAGCAATCAGCCCCAGCATTTT. Full variable domain (missing parts from reference TRBV5-4 and TRBJ1-5): ETGVTQSPTHLIKTRGQQVTLRCSSQSGHNTVSWYQQALGQGPQFIFQYYREEENGRGNFPPRFSGLQFPNYSSELNVNALELDDSALYLCASSLGHTISNQPQHFGDGTRLSIL.

The sample holds a few counts of this clone. CDR3 DNA: TGTGCCAGCTCACCAAACCCTAGCCCAACCTCCGGGGAGCTGTTTTTT. This encodes CASSPNPSPTSGELFF. The V gene is TRBV18, the J gene TRBJ2-2; perhaps TRBD2 as D (5 bases). The CDR3 consists of 16 residues. The ends were cut back, 2 bases at V and 6 bases at J, with 16 bases in the middle. Germline CDR1 is KGHSH and CDR2 is LQKENI.

The V gene is TRBV6-5, the J gene TRBJ2-7; 13 nucleotides agree with TRBD2. Germline-derived CDR1 and CDR2 are MNHEY and SVGAGI. The J segment lost 4 bases and the V segment lost 7 bases, leaving 7 bases of the junction unmatched. This CDR3 is built from 15 residues. CDR3 sequence (DNA): TGTGCCAGCAAGTCCGGACTAGCGGGAGTGTACGAGCAGTACTTC. It is translated as CASKSGLAGVYEQYF.

The rearrangement links TRBV6-6 to TRBJ1-1; D is ambiguous. This CDR3 has 13 residues. Germline loops: CDR1 MNHNY, CDR2 SVGAGI (reference sequence). V lost 6 bases to trimming and J lost 2 bases, with 10 bases between them. The DNA for the CDR3 is TGTGCCAGCAGAGGCGGTTTCAACACTGAAGCTTTCTTT. Translation gives CASRGGFNTEAFF.

This clone appeared once. The sample holds other DNA sequences that translate to the same CDR3. Here the CDR3 reads CASSGNTEAFF. The CDR3 DNA follows: TGTGCCAGCAGTGGCAACACTGAAGCTTTCTTT. J is TRBJ1-1 and V is TRBV12-3 or TRBV12-4; unclear D gene. Trimming removed 5 bases at V and 2 bases at J, with 3 bases between. CDR3 length equals 11 residues.

This sequence joins TRBV24-1 and TRBJ1-2, with D maybe TRBD1 (6 bases). The V and J ends lost 5 bases and 3 bases respectively, with 6 bases between them. The germline gives CDR1 KGHDR, CDR2 SFDVKD. The CDR3 consists of 12 residues. The CDR3 reads CATSGTDYGYTF. In DNA, the CDR3 is TGTGCCACCAGTGGGACAGACTATGGCTACACCTTC.

V and J are TRBV6-5 and TRBJ2-7; TRBD1 aligns across 9 bases. V trimming: 8 bases; J trimming: 3 bases; junction bases outside the gene matches: 11. CDR3 length: 15 amino acids. The V gene's germline CDR1 is MNHEY and CDR2 SVGAGI. The CDR3 loop is CASRLTEGQGYEQYF. The CDR3 DNA is TGTGCCAGCCGACTCACCGAGGGACAGGGCTACGAGCAGTACTTC.

The chain employs TRBV2 and TRBJ1-2; tentatively, D is TRBD1 (5 bases). Germline V gene data show CDR1 as SNHLY and CDR2 as FYNNEI. This CDR3 is built from 15 residues. V lost 4 bases and J lost 2, with 14 bases in between. The CDR3, as DNA: TGTGCCAGCAGTGTGTTGGCAGGGCCCAACTATGGCTACACCTTC. Its translation is CASSVLAGPNYGYTF.

This clone showed up just once. The CDR3 nucleotides are TGTGCCAGCAGTTACGGGGGACAGCCCTATACCAATGGCTACACCTTC. Its protein is CASSYGGQPYTNGYTF. The chain uses TRBV6-2 or TRBV6-3 and TRBJ1-2, with 7 bases that match TRBD1. The junction had 12 bases not matched to a gene; V was cut back by 2 bases and J by 6 bases. In germline, CDR1 is MNHEY, CDR2 SVGEGT. The CDR3 has 16 residues.

The CDR3 bases are TGTGCCAGCGGACTAGCGGGGGGGACCTACGAGCAGTACTTC. Encoded protein: CASGLAGGTYEQYF. The chain links TRBV7-2 to TRBJ2-7; 15 bases are shared with TRBD2. Germline assignment: CDR1 SGHTA and CDR2 FQGNSA. This CDR3 comprises 14 residues. The V and J ends lost 8 bases and 2 bases, in that order; junction bases with no gene match: 1.

The rearrangement joins TRBV5-1 to TRBJ2-5; 12 bases line up with TRBD2. Germline CDR1 and CDR2: SGHRS and YFSETQ. This CDR3 spans 15 amino acids. V lost 0 bases and J lost 3; bases outside the gene matches: 0. The CDR3 reads CASSLGLAGEETQYF. In nucleotides, the CDR3 is TGCGCCAGCAGCTTGGGACTAGCGGGAGAAGAGACCCAGTACTTC.

The V gene is TRBV18, the J gene TRBJ1-2; D unclear. The CDR3 runs 15 residues. CDR1 is KGHSH, CDR2 LQKENI, per germline. V was cut by 2 bases and J by 4 bases, with 14 bases left in between. The CDR3 sequence: CASSPTSDGSYGYTF. CDR3 sequence (DNA): TGTGCCAGCTCACCAACTAGTGACGGGTCCTATGGCTACACCTTC.

V gene TRBV5-1 combines with J gene TRBJ2-6; D not certain. CDR1 is SGHRS and CDR2 is YFSETQ in the germline V gene. V was clipped by 1 base and J by 4 bases, with 9 bases between them. There are 15 residues in the CDR3. The CDR3 here is CASSLSSLGANVLTF. DNA for the CDR3: TGCGCCAGCAGCTTGTCGTCGTTGGGGGCCAACGTCCTGACTTTC.

The chain combines TRBV7-2 with TRBJ1-1; tentatively, D is TRBD1 (5 bases). V was clipped by 2 bases and J by 1 base, with 11 bases between them. Germline V gene lookup returns CDR1 SGHTA and CDR2 FQGNSA. The CDR3 sequence is 15 residues long. The CDR3 region has the DNA TGTGCCAGCAGCTTATTGGTCCAGGGGAACACTGAAGCTTTCTTT. This gives the protein CASSLLVQGNTEAFF.

The chain uses TRBV3-1 (or the pseudogene TRBV3-2) and TRBJ2-7, with no clear D. This CDR3 region has 12 residues. V was pared by 0 bases and J by 5 bases, with 5 bases between. Looked up from germline, CDR1 is LGHDT and CDR2 is YNNKEL (reference sequence). CDR3 amino acids: CASSQDPHEQYF. CDR3 DNA: TGTGCCAGCAGCCAAGATCCTCACGAGCAGTACTTC.